The 15 T cell receptor beta chains presented below share a single source sample, sequenced in a study of blood T cell repertoires in COVID-19. Profiling relied on immunoSEQ multiplex PCR, and the TCRdb table lists in-frame clones only, not all of them. The sample lists approximately 190,000 clones, over 80% occurring once. The sample comprised peripheral blood. Source of these receptors: a woman in her 40s with acute or convalescent COVID-19.

The chain couples TRBV4-2 to TRBJ1-2; D is unclear. The CDR3 has 14 amino acids. CDR1 is LGHNA and CDR2 is YNFKEQ in the germline V gene. Trimming pared 1 base from V and 6 bases from J, leaving 12 bases between. The CDR3 loop is CASSQVVILNGYTF. The CDR3 nucleotides read TGTGCCAGCAGCCAAGTCGTAATTTTAAATGGCTACACCTTC.

V usage is TRBV30 and J usage is TRBJ1-5; 8 bases align to TRBD1. The junction had 19 bases not matched to a gene; V was cut back by 2 bases and J by 4 bases. CDR3 length equals 19 residues. Germline values: CDR1 GTSNPN, CDR2 SVGIG (reference sequence). In DNA form, the CDR3 reads TGTGCCTGGAGTCCCCGACCCCCGACAGGGGACGGACGAAATCAGCCCCAGCATTTT. Protein product: CAWSPRPPTGDGRNQPQHF.

V usage is TRBV7-2 and J usage is TRBJ2-7; 7 nucleotides agree with TRBD2. CDR1 is SGHTA, CDR2 FQGNSA, per germline. This CDR3 has 15 amino acids. J lost 3 bases, V lost 3 bases, and 8 bases had no gene match. The CDR3 nucleotides read TGTGCCAGCAGCTTCAATCCGCTAGCGGTCTACGAGCAGTACTTC. This encodes CASSFNPLAVYEQYF.

V and J are TRBV5-5 and TRBJ2-7; 10 bases are shared with TRBD2. The CDR3 loop spans 16 amino acids. CDR1 is SGHKS and CDR2 is YYEKEE in the germline V gene (reference sequence). The V gene end was trimmed by 5 bases and the J gene end by 1 base; junction bases not matched to a gene: 9. The DNA of the CDR3 is TGTGCCAGCAGGCATAGACTAGCGGGTTTGTCCTACGAGCAGTACTTC. Translation gives CASRHRLAGLSYEQYF.

This clone was observed a few times. The chain uses TRBV4-1 and TRBJ2-1, with D perhaps matching TRBD2 (6 bases). The CDR3 is made up of 17 amino acids. The germline V gene encodes CDR1 MGHRA and CDR2 YSYEKL. V was shortened by 0 bases and J by 7 bases, with 19 bases between the two germline ends. CDR3: CASSQDGGSGVRNEQFF. CDR3 coding DNA: TGCGCCAGCAGCCAAGATGGTGGGTCGGGGGTACGGAATGAGCAGTTCTTC.

This chain uses TRBV19 with TRBJ1-2; 7 bases are shared with TRBD1. Germline loops: CDR1 LNHDA, CDR2 SQIVND (reference sequence). The CDR3 length is 15 residues. Trimming cost V 6 bases and J 2 bases; bases outside gene matches: 9. CDR3 loop: CASSRGTVVNYGYTF. The CDR3 region has the DNA TGTGCCAGTAGCAGGGGGACAGTAGTAAACTATGGCTACACCTTC.

The rearrangement joins TRBV5-1 to TRBJ1-2; D remains unclear. There are 15 residues in the CDR3. The V and J ends lost 1 base and 3 bases respectively, with 13 bases between them. Germline lookup yields CDR1 SGHRS and CDR2 YFSETQ. The DNA of the CDR3 is TGCGCCAGCAGCTTGTTCGTCCACGGGGACTATGGCTACACCTTC. Its protein is CASSLFVHGDYGYTF.

The chain links TRBV11-2 to TRBJ1-2; D uncertain. Trimming took 5 bases from V and 3 from J, leaving 10 bases between them. CDR3 length equals 13 residues. Germline CDR1 SGHAT, CDR2 FQNNGV. The CDR3 loop reads CASSPQSYYGYTF. The CDR3 nucleotides read TGTGCCAGCAGCCCCCAGTCCTACTATGGCTACACCTTC. The entire variable domain, with the rest obtained from reference TRBV11-2 and TRBJ1-2, is as follows: EAGVAQSPRYKIIEKRQSVAFWCNPISGHATLYWYQQILGQGPKLLIQFQNNGVVDDSQLPKDRFSAERLKGVDSTLKIQPAKLEDSAVYLCASSPQSYYGYTFGSGTRLTVV.

The V call is TRBV5-4, the J call TRBJ1-2; 12 bases fit TRBD1. The V gene end was trimmed by 4 bases and the J gene end by 1 base; junction bases not matched to a gene: 5. The germline V gene encodes CDR1 SGHNT and CDR2 YYREEE (reference sequence). The CDR3 covers 16 residues. The CDR3 sequence: CASSPGQGAINYGYTF. CDR3 coding DNA: TGTGCCAGCAGCCCGGGACAGGGGGCGATTAACTATGGCTACACCTTC.

The chain uses TRBV27 and TRBJ1-2; D perhaps matches TRBD1 (5 bases). CDR1 and CDR2 from the germline V gene are MNHEY and SMNVEV (reference sequence). Trimming shortened V by 11 bases and J by 2 bases, and 30 bases separated the two germline ends. The CDR3 totals 18 residues. CDR3 protein: CARPLTPSRRAHNYGYTF. CDR3 DNA: TGTGCCCGACCTCTTACCCCATCCCGCAGGGCCCACAACTATGGCTACACCTTC.

The rearrangement uses TRBV15 and TRBJ2-5; D possibly corresponds to TRBD1 (6 bases). This CDR3 is built from 16 residues. V lost 0 bases and J 8 bases, leaving 19 bases between the germline ends. Germline lookup yields CDR1 LNHNV and CDR2 YYDKDF (reference sequence). The CDR3 DNA reads TGTGCCACCAGCAGAGATCTTGCCTTGGCAGGGACAACCCAGTACTTC. It codes for CATSRDLALAGTTQYF.

The chain is built from TRBV6-5 and TRBJ2-7; the D is unclear. The CDR3 is 13 residues long. The germline CDR1 and CDR2 sequences are MNHEY and SVGAGI. Trimming left V 1 base short and J 3 bases short, with 7 bases between. The CDR3 DNA reads as TGTGCCAGCAGTTACTTCAGTGGCTACGAGCAGTACTTC. Protein: CASSYFSGYEQYF.

The rearrangement uses TRBV10-2 and TRBJ1-5, with 8 bases matching TRBD1. Trimming at V came to 7 bases and at J to 5 bases, leaving 4 bases not matched to a gene. The CDR3 is made up of 13 amino acids. Germline assignment: CDR1 WSHSY and CDR2 SAAADI. CDR3 loop: CASNRGVDQPQHF. The CDR3 coding sequence is TGCGCCAGCAACAGGGGGGTAGATCAGCCCCAGCATTTT.

This clone was seen a single time. The chain couples TRBV6-5 to TRBJ2-7; the D gene is possibly TRBD1 (6 bases). Per the germline V gene, CDR1 is MNHEY and CDR2 is SVGAGI. V lost 9 bases to trimming and J lost 2 bases, with 11 bases between them. The CDR3 is made up of 12 amino acids. The CDR3 reads CASLRDTYEQYF. In DNA form, the CDR3 reads TGTGCCAGTCTCCGGGACACCTACGAGCAGTACTTC.

This clone was seen only once. The chain recombines TRBV10-3 with TRBJ1-5; D unclear. The CDR3 is made up of 13 amino acids. Trimming stripped 4 bases from V and 2 bases from J, with 6 bases between. The V gene's germline CDR1 is ENHRY and CDR2 SYGVKD. The CDR3 DNA sequence: TGTGCCATCAGTGCCCAGGGCAATCAGCCCCAGCATTTT. Residues: CAISAQGNQPQHF.